This TCR beta chain was captured in a study of monozygotic twins with inflammatory bowel disease (dated by TCRdb to about 2019). Background on the whole study: In total, some 30 monozygotic twin pairs made up the full study: 19 Danish pairs, all IBD-discordant, plus nine German pairs, of which four were IBD-concordant and five were IBD-discordant. Disease-associated traits were sought mainly through comparisons between IBD patients and their genetically identical healthy co-twins within discordant pairs. Each individual had, on average, about 151 000 unique TCRalpha sequences and 181 000 unique TCRbeta sequences available for analysis. The paper as a whole reports these results and caveats: Different T cell subtypes could not be distinguished in the analysis. IBD patients had lower TCRbeta repertoire diversity, measured by the inverse Simpson index, than their healthy co-twins. Repertoire similarity did not differ between concordant and discordant twins, which could be due to limited statistical power. Compared with healthy twins, IBD patients shared fewer clonotypes with other individuals, and the difference was most pronounced in patients with signs of disease activity. Because patients received different immunosuppressive treatments, the repertoires may have picked up extra background noise and variability between individuals. No single strong signal or clonotype linked to IBD turned up in the results, so the idea that one exists was not supported.

Worth noting for this clonotype: Its antigen specificity is not known.

As encoded in the germline V gene, CDR1 is LGHNT while CDR2 is FRNRAP. The CDR3 runs 13 residues from the cysteine to the phenylalanine. The DNA is not on file. From each donor, a roughly 2.5 ml peripheral blood sample was collected into PAXgene tubes and stored at -80 degrees C. Total RNA was isolated from whole blood with the PAXgene blood miRNA kit on an automated QIAcube, without T cell sorting. Peripheral blood from monozygotic twin pairs, either concordant or discordant for inflammatory bowel disease, underwent deep TCRalpha and TCRbeta repertoire profiling that used unique molecular barcoding. Smoking habits were recorded for all twin pairs, with individuals classified as current, former or never smokers. Receptor libraries were prepared by 5' RACE. Each TCR library was prepared from about 4,000 ng of total RNA. For each sample, cDNA synthesis was carried out in eight separate reactions using SMARTScribe reverse transcriptase. During cDNA synthesis, template switching was used to introduce unique molecular identifiers that contained a 6-nucleotide sample barcode. TCRalpha and TCRbeta cDNA was amplified by two nested PCRs of roughly 15 and 9 cycles, with bead purification after each PCR. Before amplification, the cDNA was both treated with uracil DNA-glycosylase and purified with the QIAquick PCR purification kit. The second PCR added Illumina TruSeq-compatible adapters along with sample-specific barcodes. Library quality and concentration were checked on TapeStation and Qubit, and libraries were pooled at 5 to 6.5 ng each. The pooled libraries were sequenced with 2 x 100 bp reads and custom sequencing primers on an Illumina HiSeq2500 single-index Rapid Run. The source study handled its data this way. MiGEC version 1.2.6 was used for UMI-based consensus assembly, which corrected PCR and sequencing errors. MiXCR version 2.1.1 was used for V(D)J alignment, clonotype assembly and CDR3 extraction. To normalise gene usage, clonotype sharing and MAIT/NKT TCR abundance, the top 1000, 10 000 and 20 000 clonotypes in each sample were analysed. After downsampling to 27 000 UMIs, diversity was calculated as the inverse Simpson index using the vegan R package. Paired Mann-Whitney U tests on discordant twin pairs were used, with Benjamini-Hochberg multiple-testing correction. With the reads reprocessed by TCRdb, a single entry stands for each CDR3 protein sequence and no DNA is reported. The V and J calls shown here were made by TCRdb, not taken from the authors' results. The sample's clone listing holds roughly 150,000 distinct CDR3 sequences. Approximately 2.8% of the sample goes to the ten largest clones.

The TCR sequence derives from a human donor with ulcerative colitis or Crohn's disease, or a healthy co-twin of an affected twin (not recorded which). Here the chain combines TRBV12-5 and TRBJ2-1. Sequenced material: blood. This receptor has the CDR3 CASGLDTLREQFF.